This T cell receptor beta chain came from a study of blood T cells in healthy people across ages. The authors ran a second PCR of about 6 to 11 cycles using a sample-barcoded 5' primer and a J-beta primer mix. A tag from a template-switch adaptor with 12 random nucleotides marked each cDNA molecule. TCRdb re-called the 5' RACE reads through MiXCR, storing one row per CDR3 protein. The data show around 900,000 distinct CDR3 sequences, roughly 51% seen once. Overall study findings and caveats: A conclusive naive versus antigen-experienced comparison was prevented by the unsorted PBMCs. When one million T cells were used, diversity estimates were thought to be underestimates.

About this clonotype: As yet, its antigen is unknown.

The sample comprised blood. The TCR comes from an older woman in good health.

CDR3: CASSIWTGVYEQYF. The CDR3 DNA follows: TGTGCCAGCAGCATCTGGACAGGGGTCTACGAGCAGTACTTC. The V and J genes are TRBV7-8 and TRBJ2-7, with 9 bases matching TRBD1. This CDR3 region has 14 residues. V lost 5 bases, J lost 3 bases, and 5 bases stayed unmatched. The germline gives CDR1 SGHVS, CDR2 FQNEAQ.